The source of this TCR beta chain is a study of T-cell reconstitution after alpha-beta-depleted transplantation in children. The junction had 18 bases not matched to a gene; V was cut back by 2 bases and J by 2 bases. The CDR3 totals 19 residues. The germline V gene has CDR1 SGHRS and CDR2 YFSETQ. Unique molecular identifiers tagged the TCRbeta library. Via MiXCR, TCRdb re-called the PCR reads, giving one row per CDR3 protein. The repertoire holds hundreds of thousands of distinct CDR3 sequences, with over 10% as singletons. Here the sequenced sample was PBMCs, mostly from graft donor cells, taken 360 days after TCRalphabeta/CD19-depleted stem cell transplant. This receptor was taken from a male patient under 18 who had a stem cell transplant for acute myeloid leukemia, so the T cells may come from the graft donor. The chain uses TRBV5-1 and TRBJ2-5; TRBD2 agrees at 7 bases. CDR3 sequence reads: CASSFPYSSTAGLQETQYF. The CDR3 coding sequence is TGCGCCAGCAGCTTCCCATACAGCTCGACAGCGGGGTTACAAGAGACCCAGTACTTC.